Below are 5 T cell receptor beta chains sequenced from a single sample in a study of cytomegalovirus exposure and HLA in healthy donors. The PCR ran on 60 Vbeta and 13 Jbeta primers. TCRdb's copy holds only in-frame clones and misses some; the assay was immunoSEQ multiplex PCR. This sample carries over 120,000 clones, 75% to 90% of them seen once, and the ten largest clones take about 4.3%. The sequenced material came from PBMCs. All receptors come from a man aged 35-49 years in good health and CMV-seronegative.

This clone was seen only once. This chain uses TRBV10-2 with TRBJ1-5; TRBD1 is a possible D gene (5 bases). Germline V gives CDR1 WSHSY, CDR2 SAAADI. The V gene lost 8 bases and the J gene lost 0 bases, with 14 bases spanning the gap. The CDR3 extends over 15 amino acids. The CDR3 region is CASHPSGYSNQPQHF. The CDR3 nucleotides are TGCGCCAGCCACCCCTCAGGGTATAGCAATCAGCCCCAGCATTTT.

The CDR3 DNA reads as TGTGCCAGCAGCCATCAGGGGACGACTCGGGGCACTGAAGCTTTCTTT. It translates to CASSHQGTTRGTEAFF. V gene TRBV14 combines with J gene TRBJ1-1; TRBD1 is a possible D gene (6 bases). CDR1 and CDR2 from the germline V gene are SGHDN and FVKESK. This CDR3 contains 16 residues. V shed 3 bases and J shed 4 bases, with 18 bases lying between them.

This clone was counted a few times. The chain carries TRBV6-5 and TRBJ1-3; D call uncertain. V lost 5 bases to trimming and J lost 1 base, with 12 bases between them. The CDR3 contains 15 residues. Germline V gene data show CDR1 as MNHEY and CDR2 as SVGAGI. This chain's CDR3 is CASSAEAGSGNTIYF. CDR3 sequence (DNA): TGTGCCAGCAGTGCCGAGGCGGGATCTGGAAACACCATATATTTT.

This rearrangement joins TRBV2 to TRBJ2-1; the match to TRBD2 covers 7 bases. Germline CDR1 is SNHLY and CDR2 is FYNNEI. The CDR3 runs 12 residues. The trim removed 9 bases at V and 6 bases at J, leaving 5 bases unmatched. This CDR3 reads CASVPGGNEQFF. CDR3 nucleotides: TGTGCCAGTGTACCGGGGGGCAATGAGCAGTTCTTC.

The chain links TRBV5-1 to TRBJ1-1; 9 bases fit TRBD1. Unmatched junction bases numbered 1, after V lost 0 bases and J lost 4 bases. The CDR3 loop spans 14 amino acids. CDR1 is SGHRS, CDR2 YFSETQ, per germline. DNA for the CDR3: TGCGCCAGCAGCTTGGGACAGGGGGGCACTGAAGCTTTCTTT. Residues: CASSLGQGGTEAFF.